Below, one T cell receptor (beta chain) is given with its context. Its antigen remains undetermined. No base-level quality is on record; no much larger clone is a single base apart. This sample is drawn from a study of shared clonotypes between healthy human individuals (dated by TCRdb to 2018 to 2020). Background for the entire study: A few men and two women, aged 18 to 49 years, made up the cohort. Per donor, three plates each were used for CD4 naive and CD4 memory, two for CD8 naive, and one for CD8 memory. The study deeply sequenced blood TCR repertoires of five healthy adults to estimate repertoire size and the extent of clonotype sharing between individuals. Different laboratories and diverse techniques were used to prepare libraries and sequence TCR repertoires, to increase sequencing depth and limit assay-specific biases. Each donor's leukapheresis produced roughly between about 0.8 and 10 billion PBMCs.

Using the deep immunoSEQ assay, TCR CDR3 regions were amplified from genomic DNA by multiplex PCR. Extracted genomic DNA from each cell subset was spread evenly across all wells of several immunoSEQ 96-well plates, with each plate serving as a replicate. Each replicate PCR for sorted subsets received approximately 200 ng genomic DNA, equal to about 30,000 T cell genomes. Purified libraries were quantified with a Qubit 3.0 fluorometer, sized on a Bioanalyzer 2100, and re-quantified with the KAPA Library Quantification kit. Each immunoSEQ 96-well plate was sequenced on its own single-read 150-cycle Illumina NextSeq 550 flow cell. The paper's processing steps were these. Because the immunoSEQ output included only junctional sequences and no quality scores, the filtering could not be the same as the filtering used for full-length reads. Sequences were annotated with PyIR, a Python wrapper for IgBLAST v1.9, and V/J genes and CDR3 were assigned using IMGT germline references. Reads were removed for weak V/J assignments (E-value above 1e-6), missing CDR3, stop codons, out-of-frame junctions, or ambiguous translated residues. V3J clonotypes were defined by identical inferred V gene, J gene, and CDR3 amino acid sequence. Percentage overlap between repertoires was calculated by dividing the number of shared unique clonotypes by the size of the smaller repertoire. RTK rarefaction, the Chao1 estimator, and Recon v2.1 estimates of unobserved clonotypes were used to assess repertoire richness. For all TCRbeta clonotypes obtained by the gDNA method from a few donors, generation probabilities were computed with OLGA. Entries here come from immuneACCESS through TCRdb and include only in-frame sequences with V and J called. Some clones fail to appear in such tables; in the studies checked, an unresolved V gene covers under half of the shortfall, and the cause of the remainder is unknown. V and J calls and clone size are copied from that table; D and trimming were computed from the DNA. This sample has around 1.5 million clones in its table, and roughly 98% of those were observed once. The top ten hold about 0.45% of the sample.

Overall results and qualifications from the work: Pairwise subsampling indicated that sequencing depth was expected to affect the degree of clonotype sharing among donors. Rarefaction of sorted-subset datasets indicated incomplete sequencing despite the large sequencing depth. Only blood was sampled, and tissue TCR repertoires likely differ from those in blood. Because the study included a small number of donors, the genetic and exposure-history diversity represented was limited. Compared with non-shared clonotypes, clonotypes shared by all four sorted-subset donors had higher generation probabilities. Larger estimated clonotype richness was generally found for naive subsets than for memory subsets. Roughly 5% of naive CD4, 3% to 4% of naive CD8, 2.3% of memory CD4, and about 0.4% of memory CD8 clonotypes were shared across several donors.

Donors were healthy HIV-negative adults with no recently reported acute infections or vaccinations. Every donor was a Caucasian adult living in Nashville, Tennessee, USA. Magnetic negative selection was used to enrich CD4+ T cells, after which naive cells were positively selected on CD45RA and the negative fraction became the memory subset. Blood was collected by leukapheresis, and PBMCs were isolated by Ficoll-Histopaque density gradient centrifugation and then cryopreserved in liquid nitrogen vapor phase. Purity and quantity of every magnetically sorted T cell population were checked by analytical flow cytometry. Genomic DNA was isolated from each sorted fraction and quantified by UV absorbance on a Nanodrop 2000c. This clonotype was sampled from a man aged 30 to 39 in good health. Sequenced sample: naive CD4+ T cells sorted from blood. What the cell subset or site label conveys for this sample: CD45RA+ positively selected.

The CDR3 reads as follows: CASTIAEEAFF. The DNA sequence is given as TGTGCCAGCACGATTGCGGAGGAAGCTTTCTTT. Rearrangement joined TRBV7-9 to TRBJ1-1; the D gene cannot be resolved reliably. In the germline V gene (reference sequence), CDR1 corresponds to SEHNR and CDR2 to FQNEAQ. The junction shows trimming of 7 bases on V and 8 bases on J, plus 11 bases between the germline ends. The CDR3 numbers 11 residues from cysteine through phenylalanine. CDR3 DNA is the only sequence kept; it has 33 bases, read in frame from the first base.